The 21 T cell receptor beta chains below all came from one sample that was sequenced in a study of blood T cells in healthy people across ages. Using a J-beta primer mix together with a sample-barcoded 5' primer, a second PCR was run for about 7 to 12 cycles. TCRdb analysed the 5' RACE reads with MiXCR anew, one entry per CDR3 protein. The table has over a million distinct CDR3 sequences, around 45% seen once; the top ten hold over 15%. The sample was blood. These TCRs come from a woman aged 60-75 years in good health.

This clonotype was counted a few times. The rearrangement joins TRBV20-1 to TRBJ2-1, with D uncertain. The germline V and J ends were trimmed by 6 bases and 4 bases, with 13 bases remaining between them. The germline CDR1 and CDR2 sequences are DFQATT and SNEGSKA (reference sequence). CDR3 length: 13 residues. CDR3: CSARSRAYNEQFF. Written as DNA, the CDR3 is TGCAGTGCCAGATCCCGGGCTTACAATGAGCAGTTCTTC.

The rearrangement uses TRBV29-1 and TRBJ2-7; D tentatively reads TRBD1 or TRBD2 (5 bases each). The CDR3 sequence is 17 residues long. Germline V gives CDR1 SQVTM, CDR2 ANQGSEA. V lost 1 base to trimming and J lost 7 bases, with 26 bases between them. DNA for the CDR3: TGCAGCGTTGAAGGCCCTAGGGGAAGCGGAGACTACAATGAGCAGTACTTC. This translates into CSVEGPRGSGDYNEQYF.

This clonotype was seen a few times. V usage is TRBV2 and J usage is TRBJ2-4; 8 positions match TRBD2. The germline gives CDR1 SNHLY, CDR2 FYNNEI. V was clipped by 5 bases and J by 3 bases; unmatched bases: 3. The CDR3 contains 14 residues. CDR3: CASSTLADKNIQYF. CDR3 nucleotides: TGTGCCAGCAGTACACTAGCGGACAAAAACATTCAGTACTTC.

This CDR3 is CASGLVPGGDGAFF. The CDR3 region has the DNA TGTGCTAGTGGTTTGGTACCGGGGGGGGACGGAGCTTTCTTT. V and J are TRBV12-5 and TRBJ1-1, with D possibly matching TRBD1 (5 bases). CDR1 is LGHNT, CDR2 FRNRAP, per germline. The CDR3 has 14 amino acids. Deletions cut 0 bases from V and 10 bases from J, with 15 bases between.

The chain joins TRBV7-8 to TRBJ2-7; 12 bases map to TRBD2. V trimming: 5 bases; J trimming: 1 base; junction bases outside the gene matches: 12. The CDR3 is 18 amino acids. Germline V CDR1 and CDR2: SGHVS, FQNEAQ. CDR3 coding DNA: TGTGCCAGCAGCACACTAGCGGGAGGCCCCGGAGGGTCCTACGAGCAGTACTTC. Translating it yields CASSTLAGGPGGSYEQYF.

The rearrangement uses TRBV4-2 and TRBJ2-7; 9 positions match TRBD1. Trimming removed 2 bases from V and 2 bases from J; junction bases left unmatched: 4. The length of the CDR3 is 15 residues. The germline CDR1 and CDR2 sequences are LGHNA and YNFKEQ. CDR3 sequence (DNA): TGTGCCAGCAGCCAAAACGGACAGGGGACCTACGAGCAGTACTTC. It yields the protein CASSQNGQGTYEQYF.

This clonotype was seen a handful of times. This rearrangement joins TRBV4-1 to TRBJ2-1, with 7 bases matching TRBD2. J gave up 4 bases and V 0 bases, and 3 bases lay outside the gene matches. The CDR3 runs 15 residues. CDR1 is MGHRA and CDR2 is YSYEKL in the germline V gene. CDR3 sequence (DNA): TGCGCCAGCAGCCAAGAACAGCGGGAATACAATGAGCAGTTCTTC. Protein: CASSQEQREYNEQFF.

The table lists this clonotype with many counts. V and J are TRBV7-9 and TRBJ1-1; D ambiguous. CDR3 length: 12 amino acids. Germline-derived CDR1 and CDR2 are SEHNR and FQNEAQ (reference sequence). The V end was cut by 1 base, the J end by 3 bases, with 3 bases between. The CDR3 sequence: CASSLEYTEAFF. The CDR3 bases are TGTGCCAGCAGCTTAGAGTACACTGAAGCTTTCTTT.

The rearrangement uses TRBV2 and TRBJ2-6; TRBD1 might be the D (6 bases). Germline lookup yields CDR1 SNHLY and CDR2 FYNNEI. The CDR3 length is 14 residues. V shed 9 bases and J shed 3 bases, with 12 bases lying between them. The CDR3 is CAREQGSGANVLTF. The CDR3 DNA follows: TGTGCCAGAGAACAGGGAAGTGGGGCCAACGTCCTGACTTTC.

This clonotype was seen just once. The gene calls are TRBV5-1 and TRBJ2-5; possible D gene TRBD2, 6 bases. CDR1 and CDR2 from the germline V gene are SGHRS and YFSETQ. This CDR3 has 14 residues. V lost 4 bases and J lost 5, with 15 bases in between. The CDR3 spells CASSRPGGLETQYF. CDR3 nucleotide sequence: TGCGCCAGCAGCCGCCCCGGGGGTCTCGAGACCCAGTACTTC.

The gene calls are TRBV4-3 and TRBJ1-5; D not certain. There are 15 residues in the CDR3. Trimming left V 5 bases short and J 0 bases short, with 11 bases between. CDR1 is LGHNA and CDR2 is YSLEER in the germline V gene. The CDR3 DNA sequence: TGCGCCAGCAGCACCCTTTGGGATAGCAATCAGCCCCAGCATTTT. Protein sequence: CASSTLWDSNQPQHF.

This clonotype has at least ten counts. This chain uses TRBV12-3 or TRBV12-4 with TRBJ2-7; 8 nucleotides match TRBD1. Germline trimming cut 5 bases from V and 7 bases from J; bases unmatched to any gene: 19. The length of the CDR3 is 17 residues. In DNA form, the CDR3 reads TGTGCCAGCAGTATCGGGACAGGCCACGGCTGGATGGGGGAGCAGTACTTC. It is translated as CASSIGTGHGWMGEQYF.

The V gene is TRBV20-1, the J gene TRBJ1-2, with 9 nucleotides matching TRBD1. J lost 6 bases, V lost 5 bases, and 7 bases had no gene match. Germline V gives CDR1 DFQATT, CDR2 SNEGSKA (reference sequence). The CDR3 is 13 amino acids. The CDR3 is CSAVRQGVNGYTF. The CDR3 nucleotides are TGCAGTGCTGTTAGACAGGGGGTGAATGGCTACACCTTC.

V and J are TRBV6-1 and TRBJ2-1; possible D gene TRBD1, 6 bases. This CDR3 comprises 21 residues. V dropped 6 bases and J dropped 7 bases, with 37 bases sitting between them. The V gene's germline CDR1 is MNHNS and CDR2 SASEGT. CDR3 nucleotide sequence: TGTGCCAGCAGAGCCTATTTTACAGGGCTTCGGAGTCCACGACCGAGTAATGAGCAGTTCTTC. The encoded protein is CASRAYFTGLRSPRPSNEQFF.

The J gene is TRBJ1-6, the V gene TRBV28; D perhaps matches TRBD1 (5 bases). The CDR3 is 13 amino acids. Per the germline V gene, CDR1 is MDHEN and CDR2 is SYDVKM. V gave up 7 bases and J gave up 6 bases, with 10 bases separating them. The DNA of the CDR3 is TGTGCCAGCACCATGGGACCTAATTCACCCCTCCACTTT. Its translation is CASTMGPNSPLHF.

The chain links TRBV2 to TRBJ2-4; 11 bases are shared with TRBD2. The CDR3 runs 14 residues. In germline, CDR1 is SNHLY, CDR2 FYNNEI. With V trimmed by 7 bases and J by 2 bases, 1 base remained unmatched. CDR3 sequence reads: CASTSGRTKNIQYF. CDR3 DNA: TGTGCCAGCACTAGCGGGAGGACCAAAAACATTCAGTACTTC.

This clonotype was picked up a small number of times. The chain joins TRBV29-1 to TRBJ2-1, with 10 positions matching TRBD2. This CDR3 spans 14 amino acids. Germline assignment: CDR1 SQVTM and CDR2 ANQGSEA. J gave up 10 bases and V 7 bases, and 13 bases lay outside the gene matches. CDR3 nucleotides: TGCAGCGCGGGTAGGACTAGCGGCCCTGGGGAGCAGTTCTTC. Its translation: CSAGRTSGPGEQFF.

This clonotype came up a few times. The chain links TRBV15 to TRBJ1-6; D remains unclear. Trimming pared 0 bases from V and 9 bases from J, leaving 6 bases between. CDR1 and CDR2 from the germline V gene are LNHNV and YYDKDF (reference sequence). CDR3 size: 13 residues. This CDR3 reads CATSRDFGSPLHF. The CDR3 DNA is TGTGCCACCAGCAGAGATTTCGGTTCACCCCTCCACTTT.

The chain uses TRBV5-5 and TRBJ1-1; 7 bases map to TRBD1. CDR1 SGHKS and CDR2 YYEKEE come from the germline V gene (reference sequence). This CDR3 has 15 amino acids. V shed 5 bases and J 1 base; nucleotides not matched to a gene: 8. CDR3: CASSIRDSPNTEAFF. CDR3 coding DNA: TGTGCCAGCAGTATCAGGGACAGCCCGAACACTGAAGCTTTCTTT.

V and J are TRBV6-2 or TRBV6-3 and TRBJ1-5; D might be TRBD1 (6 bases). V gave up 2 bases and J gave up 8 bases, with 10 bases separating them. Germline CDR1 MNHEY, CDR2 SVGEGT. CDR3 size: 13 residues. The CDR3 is CASSYGQRKPQHF. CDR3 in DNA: TGTGCCAGCAGTTACGGACAGAGAAAGCCCCAGCATTTT.

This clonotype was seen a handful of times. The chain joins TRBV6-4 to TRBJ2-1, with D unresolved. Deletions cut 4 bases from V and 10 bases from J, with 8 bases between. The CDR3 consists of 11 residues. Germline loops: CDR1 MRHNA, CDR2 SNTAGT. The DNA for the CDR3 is TGTGCCAGCAGTGTCTCGTCGGAGCAGTTCTTC. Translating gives CASSVSSEQFF.